This TCR beta chain appears in the sequencing data of a study of graft-versus-host responses after intestinal transplantation. Findings and caveats of the study: Early HvG declines after transplant were associated with peak circulating GvH clone levels.

Sequencing used immunoSEQ multiplex PCR; TCRdb keeps in-frame clones, though not all of them. There are over 100,000 clones in the sample; approximately 93% occur only once, and approximately 1.2% lies in the top ten. Trimming pared 8 bases from V and 1 base from J, leaving 5 bases between. The CDR3 has 11 amino acids. In germline, CDR1 is MGHRA, CDR2 YSYEKL. Note on this clone: Its antigen is unidentified.

The TCR was taken from a human donor who was the organ donor for an intestinal transplant. The chain employs TRBV4-1 and TRBJ2-5; D is uncertain. The input for sequencing was unstimulated CD8+ T cells sorted from spleen or lymph node cells, taken before transplant. The CDR3 nucleotides are TGCGCCAGCGGATTCCAAGAGACCCAGTACTTC. Amino acid sequence: CASGFQETQYF.